These T cell receptor beta chains were read from a single sample in a study of CD8+ T cells in alopecia areata. Assay used: immunoSEQ multiplex PCR; TCRdb lists only in-frame clones, some missing. The data hold tens of thousands of clones, with less than 65% observed a single time. The specimen sequenced was NKG2D-high CD8+ T cells sorted from blood. The receptor set was obtained from a human donor with alopecia areata. Both conserved end residues are part of each CDR3. The D gene is left open where the match is weak. Expanded clones are given a class, and other clones once, few, many or no size at all.

cdr3_nt,cdr3_aa,clone_size,d_call,v_call,j_call
TGTGCTAGCAGCCCGGACGGTTTCAATGAGCAGTTCTTC,CASSPDGFNEQFF,-,-,TRBV7-7,TRBJ2-1
TGCGCCAGCAGTCATTCCTCACTAGCGACAAGCACAGATACGCAGTATTTT,CASSHSSLATSTDTQYF,few,TRBD2,TRBV23-1,TRBJ2-3
TGTGCCAGCCAATCCTTCAATTCACGGGGCAATCAGCCCCAGCATTTT,CASQSFNSRGNQPQHF,few,-,TRBV27,TRBJ1-5
TGTGCCAGCAGCACGGGGGGGCCGGCCCAGTACTTC,CASSTGGPAQYF,-,TRBD2,TRBV5-5,TRBJ2-5
TGTGCCAGCAGCCCGCGGGGGGATGTTAGAGAAGAGACCCAGTACTTC,CASSPRGDVREETQYF,-,TRBD2,TRBV7-9,TRBJ2-5
TGTGCCTGGAACAGGGAGGCCACCACAGATACGCAGTATTTT,CAWNREATTDTQYF,few,-,TRBV30,TRBJ2-3
TGTGCCAGCAGCCGCCGCTGGGCACGCACAGATACGCAGTATTTT,CASSRRWARTDTQYF,-,-,TRBV7-9,TRBJ2-3
TGCGCCAGCAGTCACCTCCCTAGGACTGAAGCTTTCTTT,CASSHLPRTEAFF,-,-,TRBV23-1,TRBJ1-1
TGTGCCAGCAGCTCGGGGACAACAGCTAACTATGGCTACACCTTC,CASSSGTTANYGYTF,-,-,TRBV7-9,TRBJ1-2
TGTGCCAGCAGCCCCTCAGCGGGGGGCACAGATACGCAGTATTTT,CASSPSAGGTDTQYF,few,TRBD2,TRBV16,TRBJ2-3
TGTGCCAGCAGCTTGGGTGGGGTCGAGCAGTACTTC,CASSLGGVEQYF,once,-,TRBV7-8,TRBJ2-7
TGCGCCAGCAGTCTAACCCAAAGGCCCGGGGCAGATACGCAGTATTTT,CASSLTQRPGADTQYF,-,-,TRBV23-1,TRBJ2-3
TGTGCCAGCAGCTTAGTAGGGACTAGCGGGAGGGCTCCCACAGATACGCAGTATTTT,CASSLVGTSGRAPTDTQYF,-,TRBD2,TRBV7-6,TRBJ2-3
TGCGCCAGCAGCGCAAGCGGACAGCTAACCTACGAGCAGTACTTC,CASSASGQLTYEQYF,-,-,TRBV4-1,TRBJ2-7
TGTGCCGTCACACAGGGATACTATGGCTACACCTTC,CAVTQGYYGYTF,-,-,TRBV28,TRBJ1-2
TGTGCCAGCAGTCCTATAACAGGGGGCGGTGTGGATGAGCAGTTCTTC,CASSPITGGGVDEQFF,few,TRBD1,TRBV27,TRBJ2-1
TGCGCCAGCAGCCCGAACGGGCTAGCCCCAGATACGCAGTATTTT,CASSPNGLAPDTQYF,-,-,TRBV4-1,TRBJ2-3
TGTGCCAGCAGCTTGTGGGGAGATACGCAGTATTTT,CASSLWGDTQYF,-,-,TRBV7-9,TRBJ2-3
TGTGCCAGCAGCGTTAGCGGGAGTATCTACAATGAGCAGTTCTTC,CASSVSGSIYNEQFF,-,TRBD2,TRBV7-9,TRBJ2-1
TGTGCCAGCAGCCTCGGGAGGGACAGACTCTCCTACGAGCAGTACTTC,CASSLGRDRLSYEQYF,-,-,TRBV7-8,TRBJ2-7
TGTGCCAGCAGTGAAGCGGGCTGGAACAATGAGCAGTTCTTC,CASSEAGWNNEQFF,-,-,TRBV2,TRBJ2-1
TGTGCCATCACCGGGATGTCTAGCGGGTCCTACAATGAGCAGTTCTTC,CAITGMSSGSYNEQFF,-,TRBD2,TRBV2,TRBJ2-1
TGTGCCAGCAGCTCGGGAATGGGGCAGTACTTC,CASSSGMGQYF,few,-,TRBV11-2,TRBJ2-7
TGTGCCAGCAGCTTAGGACTAGCTTATACAGAGACCCAGTACTTC,CASSLGLAYTETQYF,-,TRBD2,TRBV7-8,TRBJ2-5
TGTGCCAGCAGTCCCGGGGTATCCTACGAGCAGTACTTC,CASSPGVSYEQYF,few,-,TRBV6-1,TRBJ2-7
TGTGCCAGCAGCCCGGGGGACACAATCCAAGAGACCCAGTACTTC,CASSPGDTIQETQYF,-,-,TRBV5-6,TRBJ2-5
TGTGCCAGCAGTTACTCGAATTTTTACGAGCAGTACTTC,CASSYSNFYEQYF,-,-,TRBV6-5,TRBJ2-7
TGTGCCAGCAGTTTCCGACTAGCGGGGGGGCGTGAGCAGTTCTTC,CASSFRLAGGREQFF,-,TRBD2,TRBV28,TRBJ2-1
TGCAGCGCCGGGACAGCTACCTACAATGAGCAGTTCTTC,CSAGTATYNEQFF,-,TRBD1,TRBV29-1,TRBJ2-1
TGTGCCATCAGTGAAAGACTAGCGGGAACCTACGAGCAGTACTTC,CAISERLAGTYEQYF,-,TRBD2,TRBV10-3,TRBJ2-7
TGTGCCAGCAGTCCTGATGGACGGTGGAACACTGAAGCTTTCTTT,CASSPDGRWNTEAFF,-,-,TRBV27,TRBJ1-1
TGTGCCAGCAGCACGACAGGGTCTGAAGCTTTCTTT,CASSTTGSEAFF,-,TRBD1,TRBV5-4,TRBJ1-1
TGCGCCAGCAGCTTGAAGCAGGGCGGTCAGACCCAGTACTTC,CASSLKQGGQTQYF,-,-,TRBV5-1,TRBJ2-5
TGCGCCAGCAGCCAAGGGACTAGCGGGAGGGCCGAGCAGTTCTTC,CASSQGTSGRAEQFF,-,TRBD2,TRBV4-1,TRBJ2-1
TGTGCCAGCAGTCCCGTGACAGTTCCTACCTACGAGCAGTACTTC,CASSPVTVPTYEQYF,-,-,TRBV27,TRBJ2-7
TGTGCCAGCAGTGCTACTAGCGGGGGTGGCTCCTACGAGCAGTACTTC,CASSATSGGGSYEQYF,-,TRBD2,TRBV25-1,TRBJ2-7
TGTGCCAGCAGCTTAGCAGACGGACTCTACGAGCAGTACTTC,CASSLADGLYEQYF,-,-,TRBV7-9,TRBJ2-7
TGTGCCAGCAGCGTCCAGGGGGACCGCCAGGAGCAGTTCTTC,CASSVQGDRQEQFF,-,TRBD1,TRBV9,TRBJ2-1
TGTGCCAGCAGCCCATCGACCCTGAATCCCTACGAGCAGTACTTC,CASSPSTLNPYEQYF,-,-,TRBV9,TRBJ2-7
TGTGCCACCAGCGGCGGGGCGCCTGAGCAGTTCTTC,CATSGGAPEQFF,few,-,TRBV15,TRBJ2-1
TGTGCCAGCAGCTTGGGTTGGGGCTCTGCGGAGCAGTACTTC,CASSLGWGSAEQYF,once,-,TRBV5-4,TRBJ2-7
TGTGCCAGCAGGCACCGGACAGGTAAAACGTACGAGCAGTACTTC,CASRHRTGKTYEQYF,-,TRBD1,TRBV6-1,TRBJ2-7
TGTGCCAGCAGCTTAGGTGCGACGGGTGAGCAGTTCTTC,CASSLGATGEQFF,few,-,TRBV7-9,TRBJ2-1
TGCGCCAGCAGTGAGGGGCACGGTGAGCAGTTCTTC,CASSEGHGEQFF,few,-,TRBV10-2,TRBJ2-1
TGTGCCAGCAGTAGGCCGACGAACACTGAAGCTTTCTTT,CASSRPTNTEAFF,-,-,TRBV2,TRBJ1-1
TGTGCCAGCAGCTCTGAGACAGGGGTCGAGCAGTACTTC,CASSSETGVEQYF,-,TRBD1,TRBV13,TRBJ2-7